Listed below are T cell receptor beta chains from one sample, sequenced in a study of shared clonotypes between healthy human individuals. The method was immunoSEQ multiplex PCR; TCRdb's version includes in-frame clones alone and lacks a portion of them. Of millions of clones in the sample, 93% were seen once. The source material was naive CD8+ T cells from PBMCs. These receptors were collected from a man younger than 35 in good health. Some clones in this sample may be carry-over from other donors' samples. CDR3s include the opening cysteine and the closing phenylalanine or tryptophan. A D gene is named only where the DNA matches it firmly. Size is omitted from some rows. Given values are once, few, many or a class for expanded clones.

J gene: TRBJ1-1
D gene: .
clone size: once
V gene: TRBV12-5
CDR3 DNA: TGTGCTAGTGGTTTGAGCCTTCGGACTGAAGCTTTCTTT
CDR3 protein: CASGLSLRTEAFF

J gene: TRBJ2-7
D gene: TRBD2
clone size: .
V gene: TRBV28
CDR3 DNA: TGTGCCAGCAGGGGGGGACTAGCGGGATGGTACGAGCAGTACTTC
CDR3 protein: CASRGGLAGWYEQYF

J gene: TRBJ2-7
D gene: .
clone size: .
V gene: TRBV4-2
CDR3 DNA: TGTGCCAGCAGCCAAGGGGCCGGAACCTCCTACGAGCAGTACTTC
CDR3 protein: CASSQGAGTSYEQYF

J gene: TRBJ2-3
D gene: TRBD2
clone size: .
V gene: TRBV7-6
CDR3 DNA: TGTGCCAGCAGCTTGGTAACTAGCGGGAGGCAACGGATTTACACAGATACGCAGTATTTT
CDR3 protein: CASSLVTSGRQRIYTDTQYF

J gene: TRBJ2-5
D gene: TRBD1
clone size: .
V gene: TRBV27
CDR3 DNA: TGTGCCAGCAGTCAATGGACAGGCGAGACCCAGTACTTC
CDR3 protein: CASSQWTGETQYF

J gene: TRBJ2-3
D gene: TRBD1
clone size: .
V gene: TRBV19
CDR3 DNA: TGTGCCAGTAGTTGGGGACAGGGGGCATTGGATACGCAGTATTTT
CDR3 protein: CASSWGQGALDTQYF

J gene: TRBJ1-1
D gene: .
clone size: .
V gene: TRBV10-2
CDR3 DNA: TGCGCCAGCAAAACCCTTCTCGTGCCGAACACTGAAGCTTTCTTT
CDR3 protein: CASKTLLVPNTEAFF

J gene: TRBJ2-1
D gene: .
clone size: .
V gene: TRBV11-2
CDR3 DNA: TGTGCCAGCAGCTTAGATCCATGGCTAGCCATATACAATGAGCAGTTCTTC
CDR3 protein: CASSLDPWLAIYNEQFF

J gene: TRBJ2-1
D gene: TRBD2
clone size: .
V gene: TRBV27
CDR3 DNA: TGTGCCAGCACCCTACTAGCGGGAGGCCCCTACAATGAGCAGTTCTTC
CDR3 protein: CASTLLAGGPYNEQFF

J gene: TRBJ1-3
D gene: .
clone size: .
V gene: TRBV27
CDR3 DNA: TGTGCCAGCCCCGGTGACTTTGGAAACACCATATATTTT
CDR3 protein: CASPGDFGNTIYF

J gene: TRBJ1-1
D gene: .
clone size: few
V gene: TRBV19
CDR3 DNA: TGTGCCAGTCAGGGGTATGGGACTGAAGCTTTCTTT
CDR3 protein: CASQGYGTEAFF

J gene: TRBJ2-1
D gene: .
clone size: .
V gene: TRBV6-5
CDR3 DNA: TGTGCCAGCAGTTACCAAGGAGGGTCCAATGAGCAGTTCTTC
CDR3 protein: CASSYQGGSNEQFF

J gene: TRBJ2-3
D gene: .
clone size: .
V gene: TRBV28
CDR3 DNA: .
CDR3 protein: CASSFGEGTQYF

J gene: TRBJ2-2
D gene: TRBD2
clone size: .
V gene: TRBV2
CDR3 DNA: TGTGCCAGCAGCGACCCGGGCGATGGGAGGGTATCGAACACCGGGGAGCTGTTTTTT
CDR3 protein: CASSDPGDGRVSNTGELFF

J gene: TRBJ2-5
D gene: TRBD2
clone size: .
V gene: TRBV2
CDR3 DNA: TGTGCCAGCAGGGATAAGCGCCTAGCGGGAGGGCAAGAGACCCAGTACTTC
CDR3 protein: CASRDKRLAGGQETQYF

J gene: TRBJ2-1
D gene: .
clone size: .
V gene: TRBV28
CDR3 DNA: TGTGCCAGCAGTTTTTCTTACAATGAGCAGTTCTTC
CDR3 protein: CASSFSYNEQFF

J gene: TRBJ2-1
D gene: TRBD2
clone size: .
V gene: TRBV19
CDR3 DNA: TGTGCCAGTAGTATGACTAGCGGAGCTTACAATGAGCAGTTCTTC
CDR3 protein: CASSMTSGAYNEQFF

J gene: TRBJ2-3
D gene: TRBD1
clone size: .
V gene: TRBV6-5
CDR3 DNA: TGTGCCAGCTCGGACAGGGGGCGCCGAGATACGCAGTATTTT
CDR3 protein: CASSDRGRRDTQYF

J gene: TRBJ2-7
D gene: .
clone size: .
V gene: TRBV7-2
CDR3 DNA: TGTGCCAGCAGCTTAGGGGGCGGGGTCATTGTATCCTACGAGCAGTACTTC
CDR3 protein: CASSLGGGVIVSYEQYF

J gene: TRBJ2-2
D gene: TRBD2
clone size: .
V gene: TRBV4-1
CDR3 DNA: TGCGCCAGCAGCCTAGGAAAGCAACTAGCGGGAAGCACCGGGGAGCTGTTTTTT
CDR3 protein: CASSLGKQLAGSTGELFF

J gene: TRBJ2-7
D gene: .
clone size: .
V gene: TRBV5-6
CDR3 DNA: TGTGCCAGCAGCTTGGGGACCGTCTCTCCCTACGAGCAGTACTTC
CDR3 protein: CASSLGTVSPYEQYF

J gene: TRBJ1-2
D gene: .
clone size: .
V gene: TRBV27
CDR3 DNA: TGTGCCAGCAGTTTAAGATGGGACTATGGCTACACCTTC
CDR3 protein: CASSLRWDYGYTF

J gene: TRBJ2-5
D gene: .
clone size: .
V gene: TRBV28
CDR3 DNA: TGTGCCAGCAGTCCCCCCCCAGGAGGGCAAGAGACCCAGTACTTC
CDR3 protein: CASSPPPGGQETQYF

J gene: TRBJ1-5
D gene: TRBD1
clone size: .
V gene: TRBV15
CDR3 DNA: TGTGCCACCAGCAGCACAGGGGGGAAACAGCCCCAGCATTTT
CDR3 protein: CATSSTGGKQPQHF

J gene: TRBJ2-7
D gene: .
clone size: .
V gene: TRBV28
CDR3 DNA: TGTGCCAGCAGTTTAGGGGCATCCTACGAGCAGTACTTC
CDR3 protein: CASSLGASYEQYF

J gene: TRBJ2-7
D gene: TRBD2
clone size: .
V gene: TRBV10-3
CDR3 DNA: TGTGCCATCAGTGGTGGTAGCGGGAGCTACGAGCAGTACTTC
CDR3 protein: CAISGGSGSYEQYF

J gene: TRBJ2-1
D gene: .
clone size: .
V gene: TRBV7-9
CDR3 DNA: TGTGCCAGCAGTCACGGGCCAACTAGGGTCTACAATGAGCAGTTCTTC
CDR3 protein: CASSHGPTRVYNEQFF

J gene: TRBJ2-5
D gene: TRBD1
clone size: .
V gene: TRBV7-6
CDR3 DNA: TGTGCCAGCAGCTTGGAGGGGACAGGGGGCTTAGAGACCCAGTACTTC
CDR3 protein: CASSLEGTGGLETQYF

J gene: TRBJ2-7
D gene: .
clone size: .
V gene: TRBV6-5
CDR3 DNA: TGTGCCAGCACCGGACCGTTGCTGGAGCAGTACTTC
CDR3 protein: CASTGPLLEQYF

J gene: TRBJ2-1
D gene: TRBD2
clone size: .
V gene: TRBV4-1
CDR3 DNA: TGCGCCAGCAGCCAAAAGACGGGGGGTGAGCAGTTCTTC
CDR3 protein: CASSQKTGGEQFF

J gene: TRBJ2-2
D gene: .
clone size: .
V gene: TRBV7-6
CDR3 DNA: TGTGCCAGCAGTTTGGACGGCAACACCGGGGAGCTGTTTTTT
CDR3 protein: CASSLDGNTGELFF

J gene: TRBJ1-2
D gene: .
clone size: .
V gene: TRBV28
CDR3 DNA: TGTGCCAGCAGTTTTCTGGAGGGTTACTGGTATGGCTACACCTTC
CDR3 protein: CASSFLEGYWYGYTF

J gene: TRBJ2-2
D gene: .
clone size: once
V gene: TRBV9
CDR3 DNA: TGTGCCAGCAGCGTAGTGGAGGTAGGGGAGCTGTTTTTT
CDR3 protein: CASSVVEVGELFF

J gene: TRBJ2-1
D gene: .
clone size: once
V gene: TRBV9
CDR3 DNA: TGTGCCAGCAGCGCCGAAGGCACGAGCTCCTACAATGAGCAGTTCTTC
CDR3 protein: CASSAEGTSSYNEQFF

J gene: TRBJ2-5
D gene: TRBD2
clone size: .
V gene: TRBV27
CDR3 DNA: TGTGCCAGCAGTTTTCAGTCCGGGAGGGAGACCCAGTACTTC
CDR3 protein: CASSFQSGRETQYF

J gene: TRBJ2-1
D gene: TRBD2
clone size: .
V gene: TRBV7-3
CDR3 DNA: TGTGCCAGCAGCTTAATAGCGGGAGTAATCAATGAGCAGTTCTTC
CDR3 protein: CASSLIAGVINEQFF

J gene: TRBJ2-5
D gene: .
clone size: .
V gene: TRBV7-3
CDR3 DNA: TGTGCCAGCAGCTGGCGGGGACAAGAGACCCAGTACTTC
CDR3 protein: CASSWRGQETQYF

J gene: TRBJ2-2
D gene: TRBD2
clone size: .
V gene: TRBV28
CDR3 DNA: TGTGCCAGCAGTTCCGGACTAGCGGGAGGGGCCGGGGAGCTGTTTTTT
CDR3 protein: CASSSGLAGGAGELFF

J gene: TRBJ2-7
D gene: TRBD1
clone size: .
V gene: TRBV5-1
CDR3 DNA: TGCGCCAGCAGCTTGGGACAGGGGGCGCTTACGGAGCAGTACTTC
CDR3 protein: CASSLGQGALTEQYF

J gene: TRBJ2-7
D gene: TRBD1
clone size: .
V gene: TRBV9
CDR3 DNA: TGTGCCAGCAGCGTAGGGGTAGGGGGCTTCTACGAGCAGTACTTC
CDR3 protein: CASSVGVGGFYEQYF

J gene: TRBJ2-5
D gene: .
clone size: .
V gene: TRBV7-6
CDR3 DNA: TGTGCCAGCAGCCCCCAGTGGGTGGTGATAGAGACCCAGTACTTC
CDR3 protein: CASSPQWVVIETQYF

J gene: TRBJ2-3
D gene: .
clone size: .
V gene: TRBV11-2
CDR3 DNA: TGTGCCAGCAGCTTAACGGTCACAGATACGCAGTATTTT
CDR3 protein: CASSLTVTDTQYF

J gene: TRBJ2-5
D gene: .
clone size: .
V gene: TRBV27
CDR3 DNA: TGTGCCTCTGGACCGGGACTGACCCAAGAGACCCAGTACTTC
CDR3 protein: CASGPGLTQETQYF

J gene: TRBJ2-1
D gene: .
clone size: .
V gene: TRBV28
CDR3 DNA: TGTGCCAGCAGTTATGAGCCCAATGAGCAGTTCTTC
CDR3 protein: CASSYEPNEQFF

J gene: TRBJ2-7
D gene: .
clone size: .
V gene: TRBV27
CDR3 DNA: TGTGCCAGCAGTCGAAGGGGTGCCCACGAGCAGTACTTC
CDR3 protein: CASSRRGAHEQYF